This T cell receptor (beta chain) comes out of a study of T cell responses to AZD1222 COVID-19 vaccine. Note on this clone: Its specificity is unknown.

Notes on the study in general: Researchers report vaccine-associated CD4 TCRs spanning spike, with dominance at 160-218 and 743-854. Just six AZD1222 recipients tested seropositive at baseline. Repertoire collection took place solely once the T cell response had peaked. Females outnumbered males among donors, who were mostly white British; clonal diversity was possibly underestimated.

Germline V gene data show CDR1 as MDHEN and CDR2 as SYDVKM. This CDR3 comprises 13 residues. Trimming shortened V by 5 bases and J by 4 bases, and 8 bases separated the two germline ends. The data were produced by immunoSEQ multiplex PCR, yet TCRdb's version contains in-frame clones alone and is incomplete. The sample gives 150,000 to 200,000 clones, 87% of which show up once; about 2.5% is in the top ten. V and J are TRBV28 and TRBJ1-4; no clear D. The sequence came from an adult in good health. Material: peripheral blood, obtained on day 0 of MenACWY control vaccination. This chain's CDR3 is CASSQGFNEKLFF. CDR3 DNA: TGTGCCAGCAGTCAAGGGTTTAATGAAAAACTGTTTTTT. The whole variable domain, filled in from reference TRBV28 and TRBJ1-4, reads DVKVTQSSRYLVKRTGEKVFLECVQDMDHENMFWYRQDPGLGLRLIYFSYDVKMKEKGDIPEGYSVSREKKERFSLILESASTNQTSMYLCASSQGFNEKLFFGSGTQLSVL.